These 12 T cell receptor beta chains were sequenced from one sample in a study of blood T cells in healthy people across ages (dated by TCRdb to the mid-2010s). Library preparation used 5' RACE. The instrument was an Illumina HiSeq 2500. A second roughly 6 to 12 cycle PCR used a sample-barcoded 5' primer and a J-beta primer mix. The public reads were quality trimmed at Q25 with fastp and then assembled into clones with MiXCR by TCRdb, keeping productive beta chains. A single entry per CDR3 protein holds the most common genes and DNA from its merged rows. The sample has under 1,000,000 distinct CDR3 sequences on record, 35% to 40% of them singletons. 13% of the sample is taken by the ten largest. Specimen: blood. All receptors derive from a young man in good health.

V and J are TRBV27 and TRBJ2-7; 9 nucleotides agree with TRBD1. Germline-derived CDR1 and CDR2 are MNHEY and SMNVEV (reference sequence). The J segment lost 2 bases and the V segment lost 3 bases, leaving 11 bases of the junction unmatched. The CDR3 is 17 amino acids. CDR3 amino acids: CASSFHNDRGNTYEQYF. The CDR3 bases are TGTGCCAGCAGTTTCCATAATGACAGGGGGAATACCTACGAGCAGTACTTC.

In its sample, this clonotype was seen a few times. The rearrangement links TRBV12-3 or TRBV12-4 to TRBJ1-6; D is unclear. The V and J ends lost 1 base and 8 bases respectively, with 9 bases between them. This CDR3 has 14 amino acids. CDR3 in DNA: TGTGCCAGCAGTTTAGATACTAGAGATTCACCCCTCCACTTT. Its protein product is CASSLDTRDSPLHF.

The chain carries TRBV25-1 and TRBJ1-2; possible D gene TRBD1, 5 bases. The germline V gene has CDR1 MGHDK and CDR2 SYGVNS. The CDR3 loop spans 12 amino acids. V lost 6 bases to trimming and J lost 8 bases, with 13 bases between them. CDR3 residues: CASREGTSGYTF. In nucleotides, the CDR3 is TGTGCCAGCAGAGAAGGGACGTCGGGCTACACCTTC.

The rearrangement links TRBV27 to TRBJ1-6; D is ambiguous. Deletions cut 0 bases from V and 14 bases from J, with 11 bases between. The CDR3 loop spans 13 amino acids. Per the germline V gene, CDR1 is MNHEY and CDR2 is SMNVEV (reference sequence). The CDR3 protein is CASSLSPIQTLHF. In DNA form, the CDR3 reads TGTGCCAGCAGTTTATCCCCCATCCAGACCCTCCACTTT.

The rearrangement joins TRBV27 to TRBJ2-7; D not resolved. Per germline, CDR1 MNHEY and CDR2 SMNVEV (reference sequence). V was trimmed by 5 bases and J by 0 bases, leaving 8 bases between them. The CDR3 runs to 13 residues. The CDR3 region is CASSARSSYEQYF. CDR3 nucleotides: TGTGCCAGCAGTGCCCGCAGCTCCTACGAGCAGTACTTC.

This clonotype was detected a few times. The V call is TRBV10-3, the J call TRBJ2-7; D may be TRBD1 or TRBD2 (6 bases each). This CDR3 has 15 amino acids. Trimming shortened V by 0 bases and J by 2 bases, and 11 bases separated the two germline ends. Germline V gene data show CDR1 as ENHRY and CDR2 as SYGVKD. CDR3 in amino acids: CAISESAGGPYEQYF. The CDR3 DNA reads TGTGCCATCAGTGAGTCGGCCGGGGGCCCCTACGAGCAGTACTTC.

This clonotype was seen a handful of times. The chain couples TRBV6-2 or TRBV6-3 to TRBJ1-5; 8 nucleotides match TRBD1. This CDR3 region has 15 residues. CDR1 MNHEY and CDR2 SVGEGT come from the germline V gene. V shed 6 bases, J shed 2 bases, and the junction held 6 bases outside the gene matches. This chain's CDR3 is CASRTAGQGNQPQHF. The CDR3 nucleotides read TGTGCCAGCAGAACTGCGGGACAGGGCAATCAGCCCCAGCATTTT.

The chain employs TRBV2 and TRBJ2-7, with 9 positions matching TRBD1. There are 15 residues in the CDR3. Germline CDR1 reads SNHLY; CDR2 reads FYNNEI. Trimming at V came to 5 bases and at J to 7 bases, leaving 12 bases not matched to a gene. The CDR3 region is CASSRTGDTYNEQYF. The CDR3 nucleotides are TGTGCCAGCAGTCGGACAGGGGACACTTACAATGAGCAGTACTTC.

The chain joins TRBV10-3 to TRBJ2-5; tentatively, D is TRBD1 (6 bases). The CDR3 has 15 residues. Trimming shortened V by 6 bases and J by 3 bases, and 17 bases separated the two germline ends. In germline, CDR1 is ENHRY, CDR2 SYGVKD. The CDR3 coding sequence is TGTGCCATCAGGCCCGCCCCCAGGACAGAAGAGACCCAGTACTTC. Amino acid sequence: CAIRPAPRTEETQYF.

The V and J genes are TRBV2 and TRBJ1-5; D is unresolved. CDR1 is SNHLY, CDR2 FYNNEI, per germline. This CDR3 is 15 amino acids long. With 5 bases removed from V and 1 base from J, the gap between germline ends came to 12 bases. The CDR3 loop reads CASSQDSVSNQPQHF. CDR3 DNA: TGTGCCAGCAGTCAAGATAGCGTCAGCAATCAGCCCCAGCATTTT.

In this sample, this clonotype turned up many times. The chain carries TRBV12-3 or TRBV12-4 and TRBJ2-5, with 8 bases matching TRBD2. V lost 6 bases and J lost 0; bases outside the gene matches: 6. This CDR3 spans 15 amino acids. CDR3 in DNA: TGTGCCAGCAGGGCCGGGGGACTAGACCAAGAGACCCAGTACTTC. It is translated as CASRAGGLDQETQYF.

This clonotype was detected a few times. The gene calls are TRBV9 and TRBJ2-7, with D possibly TRBD1 on 6 matching bases. Germline values: CDR1 SGDLS, CDR2 YYNGEE. This CDR3 region has 14 residues. V gave up 0 bases and J gave up 4 bases, with 11 bases separating them. CDR3 region: CASSVAPRGYEQYF. The DNA of the CDR3 is TGTGCCAGCAGCGTAGCGCCCAGGGGATACGAGCAGTACTTC.